This T cell receptor (beta chain) was obtained from a study of blood T cell repertoires in COVID-19. The wider study: The United States, Italy and Spain supplied acute and convalescent COVID-19 samples.

Recruitment covered under 25 US areas and drew participants whose ages spanned roughly 18 to 100 years. Cohort 3 recovered donors had two negative PCRs, clearance, or symptom resolution. Trimming left V 3 bases short and J 7 bases short, with 11 bases between. The CDR3 spans 13 residues. The germline V gene encodes CDR1 SGDLS and CDR2 YYNGEE. Original data processing: Using reference gene primer amplification, nucleated cell counts were estimated. Profiling relied on immunoSEQ multiplex PCR, and the TCRdb table lists in-frame clones only, not all of them. V and J calls plus clone size are reproduced from that table; the DNA served to infer D and trimming. Altogether approximately 350,000 clones are present, roughly four fifths being singletons, with the ten largest covering approximately 4.7%.

This receptor was obtained from a woman between 50 and 59 years old who had recovered from COVID-19. V is TRBV9 and J is TRBJ2-1; TRBD2 might be the D (6 bases). The sequenced material came from PBMCs or T cells enriched from blood (not recorded which). The CDR3 here is CASSAGTLNEQFF. CDR3 DNA: TGTGCCAGCAGCGCCGGGACTCTTAATGAGCAGTTCTTC.